The 18 T cell receptor beta chains presented below share a single source sample, sequenced in a study of T cell responses to AZD1222 COVID-19 vaccine. This table comes from immunoSEQ multiplex PCR, and its TCRdb copy is limited to in-frame clones, with some not included. The data show some 90,000 clones, 65% to 90% seen once. The sequencing here drew on peripheral blood, taken on day 0 of AZD1222 vaccination. The receptor set was obtained from an adult in good health.

This chain connects TRBV24-1 to TRBJ2-3; 7 nucleotides line up with TRBD1. From germline, CDR1 is KGHDR and CDR2 SFDVKD. This CDR3 spans 15 amino acids. Unmatched junction bases numbered 4, after V lost 4 bases and J lost 1 base. CDR3 loop: CATSEQGTGTDTQYF. CDR3 DNA: TGTGCCACCAGTGAACAGGGGACGGGCACAGATACGCAGTATTTT.

This chain links TRBV7-9 with TRBJ1-5; a weak D match, TRBD1 (6 bases). This CDR3 comprises 17 residues. V lost 5 bases, J lost 0 bases, and 17 bases lay in between. Germline V lookup: CDR1 SEHNR, CDR2 FQNEAQ (reference sequence). The CDR3 nucleotides are TGTGCCAGCAGCGCGCAAAGAAGGGGGGATAGCAATCAGCCCCAGCATTTT. Its protein is CASSAQRRGDSNQPQHF.

The rearrangement uses TRBV16 and TRBJ2-1; TRBD1 or TRBD2 may be the D gene (6 bases each). Germline CDR1 and CDR2: KGHSY and FQNENV. The CDR3 has 12 amino acids. Between the trimmed V and J ends, which lost 2 bases and 9 bases, there was a span of 8 bases. The CDR3 DNA reads TGTGCCAGCAGCCAAAGGGGGGTTGAGCAGTTCTTC. Protein product: CASSQRGVEQFF.

This sequence joins TRBV19 and TRBJ2-5, with 7 bases that match TRBD1. The germline gives CDR1 LNHDA, CDR2 SQIVND (reference sequence). After removal of 6 bases from V and 4 bases from J, the junction contained 5 bases not matched to a gene. The CDR3 extends over 13 amino acids. CDR3: CASRQGVRETQYF. The CDR3 DNA is TGTGCCAGTAGGCAGGGGGTTCGAGAGACCCAGTACTTC.

This rearrangement joins TRBV18 to TRBJ1-1; D ambiguous. V dropped 3 bases and J dropped 1 base, with 12 bases sitting between them. This CDR3 is built from 15 residues. Germline V lookup: CDR1 KGHSH, CDR2 LQKENI. The CDR3 DNA follows: TGTGCCAGCTCACCCGGATATGAATCGAACACTGAAGCTTTCTTT. Its translation: CASSPGYESNTEAFF.

The V call is TRBV10-3, the J call TRBJ2-1; the match to TRBD1 covers 7 bases. V shed 10 bases and J 2 bases; nucleotides not matched to a gene: 11. This CDR3 is 15 amino acids long. Germline values: CDR1 ENHRY, CDR2 SYGVKD. CDR3 loop: CATGARTGTYNEQFF. CDR3 DNA: TGTGCCACTGGGGCCCGGACAGGCACCTACAATGAGCAGTTCTTC.

V is TRBV6-5 and J is TRBJ2-2; D unresolved. The CDR3 loop spans 13 amino acids. CDR1 MNHEY and CDR2 SVGAGI come from the germline V gene. Trimming took 4 bases from V and 4 from J, leaving 7 bases between them. The CDR3 sequence is CASSSQSTGELFF. The CDR3 DNA is TGTGCCAGCAGTTCCCAGAGCACCGGGGAGCTGTTTTTT.

The rearrangement joins TRBV27 to TRBJ1-2; 10 nucleotides line up with TRBD1. This CDR3 is built from 15 residues. The V gene end was trimmed by 5 bases and the J gene end by 5 bases; junction bases not matched to a gene: 8. Germline CDR1 and CDR2: MNHEY and SMNVEV (reference sequence). The CDR3 region is CASSIFPGQGYGYTF. CDR3 DNA sequence: TGTGCCAGCAGTATCTTCCCGGGACAGGGGTATGGCTACACCTTC.

V gene TRBV28 combines with J gene TRBJ1-6; D gene uncertain. This CDR3 has 14 residues. Germline values: CDR1 MDHEN, CDR2 SYDVKM. The V and J ends lost 5 bases and 9 bases respectively, with 14 bases between them. CDR3 sequence (DNA): TGTGCCAGCAGTACTTCCTCGGGGTCTTCACCCCTCCACTTT. Translating gives CASSTSSGSSPLHF.

This sequence joins TRBV24-1 and TRBJ2-7; TRBD1 matches at 10 bases. The junction had 7 bases not matched to a gene; V was cut back by 4 bases and J by 5 bases. The CDR3 spans 15 residues. CDR1 is KGHDR, CDR2 SFDVKD, per germline. The CDR3 sequence is CATSERQGARHEQYF. Written as DNA, the CDR3 is TGTGCCACCAGTGAGAGACAGGGGGCGCGCCACGAGCAGTACTTC.

The chain couples TRBV12-3 or TRBV12-4 to TRBJ1-1, with D maybe TRBD1 (5 bases). Trimming removed 5 bases at V and 1 base at J, with 8 bases between. The CDR3 is made up of 13 amino acids. The CDR3 spells CASSTQGNTEAFF. The CDR3 coding sequence is TGTGCCAGCAGTACCCAGGGGAACACTGAAGCTTTCTTT.

The chain links TRBV5-1 to TRBJ1-6, with a tentative D call TRBD1 (6 bases). The CDR3 spans 14 residues. Trimming shortened V by 4 bases and J by 6 bases, and 11 bases separated the two germline ends. Germline loops: CDR1 SGHRS, CDR2 YFSETQ. Here the CDR3 reads CASSPLDSNSPLHF. Written as DNA, the CDR3 is TGCGCCAGCAGCCCACTGGACAGTAATTCACCCCTCCACTTT. The whole variable domain, remainder taken from reference TRBV5-1 and TRBJ1-6, is KAGVTQTPRYLIKTRGQQVTLSCSPISGHRSVSWYQQTPGQGLQFLFEYFSETQRNKGNFPGRFSGRQFSNSRSEMNVSTLELGDSALYLCASSPLDSNSPLHFGNGTRLTVT.

V gene TRBV2 combines with J gene TRBJ1-2; D unresolved. Germline V lookup: CDR1 SNHLY, CDR2 FYNNEI. Trimming took off 4 bases at V and 8 bases at J, with 8 bases between the two ends. The CDR3 is made up of 11 amino acids. The CDR3 loop reads CASSVDLGYTF. The CDR3, as DNA: TGTGCCAGCAGTGTGGACCTCGGCTACACCTTC.

The genes are TRBV18 and TRBJ2-1, with unresolved D. Germline V CDR1 and CDR2: KGHSH, LQKENI. The CDR3 sequence is 13 residues long. V lost 7 bases, J lost 5 bases, and 12 bases lay in between. CDR3 amino acids: CASCPQFDNEQFF. The CDR3 DNA reads TGTGCCAGCTGTCCTCAATTTGACAATGAGCAGTTCTTC.

The genes are TRBV5-4 and TRBJ2-2; 9 bases fit TRBD1. CDR1 is SGHNT, CDR2 YYREEE, per germline (reference sequence). The CDR3 is 15 amino acids. After removal of 0 bases from V and 4 bases from J, the junction contained 1 base not matched to a gene. As DNA, the CDR3 is TGTGCCAGCAGCTTGGGGACAGGGGTCACCGGGGAGCTGTTTTTT. Amino acids: CASSLGTGVTGELFF.

For the CDR3, the DNA is TGTGCCAGCAGCCAACAGGGGCTTTGGAACGAGCAGTACTTC. Translated: CASSQQGLWNEQYF. The chain recombines TRBV14 with TRBJ2-7; TRBD1 might be the D (6 bases). Trimming removed 2 bases at V and 5 bases at J, with 13 bases between. The CDR3 extends over 14 amino acids. Germline V gene sequence: CDR1 SGHDN, CDR2 FVKESK.

The chain employs TRBV7-9 and TRBJ1-5, with D perhaps TRBD1 (5 bases). Looked up from germline, CDR1 is SEHNR and CDR2 is FQNEAQ (reference sequence). Trimming stripped 5 bases from V and 4 bases from J, with 9 bases between. The CDR3 spans 13 residues. CDR3 residues: CASSTPGNQPQHF. CDR3 nucleotides: TGTGCCAGCAGCACCCCAGGGAATCAGCCCCAGCATTTT.

The rearrangement joins TRBV28 to TRBJ2-7; the D is unclear. This CDR3 region has 12 residues. CDR1 and CDR2 from the germline V gene are MDHEN and SYDVKM. The V end was cut by 5 bases, the J end by 3 bases, with 8 bases between. CDR3 nucleotide sequence: TGTGCCAGCAGTGGTCGCGGCTACGAGCAGTACTTC. Residues: CASSGRGYEQYF. The full variable domain, with the rest looked up from reference TRBV28 and TRBJ2-7, is DVKVTQSSRYLVKRTGEKVFLECVQDMDHENMFWYRQDPGLGLRLIYFSYDVKMKEKGDIPEGYSVSREKKERFSLILESASTNQTSMYLCASSGRGYEQYFGPGTRLTVT.